Given below is one TCR beta chain in context. Reverse transcription of about 0.5 to 1 ug RNA was carried out with random hexamers. TCRdb used MiXCR to reprocess the immunoSEQ multiplex PCR reads, holding one entry per CDR3 protein. The repertoire holds approximately 210,000 distinct CDR3 sequences, with about 95% as singletons. The sample comes from a study of CD8 T cells in Susac syndrome. Germline V gene lookup returns CDR1 KGHSH and CDR2 LQKENI. This CDR3 spans 15 amino acids. Trimming shortened V by 4 bases and J by 4 bases, and 16 bases separated the two germline ends. The V call is TRBV18, the J call TRBJ1-2, with D perhaps matching TRBD1 (6 bases). The source of this sequence is a human donor with Susac syndrome. The specimen sequenced was CD4+ T cells from PBMCs. CDR3 sequence (DNA): TGTGCCAGCTCACGGAATAGACAGGAGACCTATGGCTACACCTTC. It translates to CASSRNRQETYGYTF.